This TCR beta chain was obtained from a study of OX40 agonist ivuxolimab in advanced cancers. Context from the whole study: Ivuxolimab was an agonistic, fully human IgG2 monoclonal antibody directed against OX40 (CD134), a costimulatory receptor. Patients were allowed to have had prior anti-PD-1, anti-PD-L1 or anti-CTLA-4 therapy, and 40% to 45% of the dose-escalation patients had been treated with checkpoint inhibitors. Partial responses were achieved by three dose-escalation patients, of whom one had hepatocellular carcinoma and two had cutaneous melanoma. Of the 50 to 55 patients in dose escalation, about 20 had hepatocellular carcinoma, approximately 15 had melanoma, 9 had renal cell carcinoma and 9 had head and neck cancer. The point of sequencing TCRbeta in the periphery was to test whether ivuxolimab changed TCR sequence diversity and drove clonal T-cell expansion. In the dose-escalation cohort, around four fifths of patients were male, and the mean age was roughly 60 years, with a range of 23 to 79. Intravenous ivuxolimab was administered to patients every 2 weeks at six dose levels: 0.01, 0.1, 0.3, 1.5, 3 and 10 mg/kg. The monotherapy dose-escalation portion (N of about 49 patients) of the phase I ivuxolimab trial is reported in the paper. Points the paper makes about the study in general: The antigen specificity of the clonally expanded peripheral T cells was not determined. In partial responders in the 0.1-3.0 mg/kg groups, normalized peripheral clonal expansion was found to be among the lowest, especially among CD8+ T cells. After ivuxolimab, expanded clones were on average more numerous among CD8+ T cells than among CD4+ T cells. Low levels of normalized T-cell clonal expansion were also seen in some nonresponding patients. Clonal expansion of both CD4+ and CD8+ blood T cells was observed from baseline to week 6 at doses 0.1 to 3.0 mg/kg.

Points on this clone: Its antigen remains unidentified. It has no much larger one-base neighbor in the sample; base qualities were not kept.

V and J are truncated by 3 bases and 2 bases respectively, leaving an intervening sequence of 17 bases. CDR1 KGHSH and CDR2 LQKENI are derived from the germline V gene. There are 16 amino acids in the CDR3, from cysteine to phenylalanine inclusive. Solely the CDR3 DNA is kept, with 48 bases framed from the first base. The trial excluded patients who had a history of autoimmune disease or who were on systemic immunosuppression. Peripheral blood for TCR sequencing was collected from all dose cohorts at baseline, on cycle 4 day 1, and on cycle 7 day 1. Samples came from an open-label, multicenter, first-in-human phase I dose-escalation trial of ivuxolimab. The trial enrolled adults with locally advanced or metastatic head and neck squamous cell, hepatocellular, melanoma or renal cell carcinoma. Before TCR sequencing, CD4+ and CD8+ T cells were separately sorted from peripheral blood. To sequence the TCRbeta CDR3 region, genomic DNA was isolated from the sorted cells. TCRbeta CDR3 regions were sequenced using the immunoSEQ Assay. TCRdb holds this immuneACCESS table with in-frame rearrangements only. Some clones are missing; in checked studies, unresolved V genes explain under half, and the rest has no known cause. Counted in this sample were 65,000 to 85,000 clones; roughly 84% of them appeared once. 2% to 2.5% of the sample is in the top ten clones.

This material consisted of CD4+ or CD8+ T cells sorted from blood, taken in a trial of the OX40 agonist ivuxolimab. The rearrangement combines TRBV18 with TRBJ2-7, with a tentative D call of TRBD1 or TRBD2, each matching 5 bases. The TCR comes from an adult with an advanced solid tumor such as melanoma, head and neck, liver or kidney cancer. The CDR3 reads CASSPRAGTVTYEQYF. The DNA sequence is as follows: TGTGCCAGCTCACCGCGAGCCGGGACGGTTACCTACGAGCAGTACTTC.